This record looks at one TCR beta chain sequence and its context. In the same sample, other DNA sequences code for this CDR3. Germline lookup yields CDR1 GTSNPN and CDR2 SVGIG (reference sequence). This CDR3 is 11 amino acids long. Losses at the gene ends were 5 bases for V and 8 bases for J; bases not matched to a gene: 5. This table comes from immunoSEQ multiplex PCR, and its TCRdb copy is limited to in-frame clones, with some not included. The data hold about 79,000 clones, with about 93% observed a single time. This entry comes from a study of T cell changes during pregnancy in multiple sclerosis.

The specimen was peripheral blood, collected in the second trimester of pregnancy. The chain has TRBV30 and TRBJ1-2; 7 bases match TRBD1. The TCR was taken from a female donor in good health, enrolled as a control in a pregnancy study. The CDR3 nucleotides read TGTGCCTGGGAGACAGGGTACGGCTACACCTTC. Encoded protein: CAWETGYGYTF.